This TCR beta chain was recovered during a study of cytomegalovirus exposure and HLA in healthy donors. In germline, CDR1 is SNHLY, CDR2 FYNNEI. V lost 7 bases and J 0 bases, leaving 13 bases between the germline ends. The CDR3 runs 15 residues. This clone was recorded a few times. Its antigen is unidentified. PCR primers comprised 60 Vbeta and 13 Jbeta primers. The method was immunoSEQ multiplex PCR; TCRdb's version includes in-frame clones alone and lacks a portion of them. The sample lists some 190,000 clones, approximately 86% occurring once. Regarding the study as a whole: The authors confirmed in vitro that a few CMV-associated chains were specific for CMV antigens. Presence/absence comparisons presumed near-even sequencing depth among donors.

Source material: PBMCs. The chain recombines TRBV2 with TRBJ2-1; D is perhaps TRBD2 (6 bases). The TCR sequence derives from a young woman in good health and CMV-seronegative. The DNA of the CDR3 is TGTGCCAGCAATCAGGAGGGAAGCTCCTACAATGAGCAGTTCTTC. This codes for CASNQEGSSYNEQFF.